This T cell receptor beta chain was sequenced for a study of T cell responses to AZD1222 COVID-19 vaccine. Whole-study results and caveats: Following two doses of AZD1222, Spike-specific TCR breadth and depth rose. The sample set comprised mostly white British donors with more females, and clonal diversity was possibly underestimated.

Germline V lookup: CDR1 MNHEY, CDR2 SVGAGI. This CDR3 contains 11 residues. Concerning this clone: Its antigen remains unknown.

Some clones are missing from TCRdb's copy, which holds only in-frame ones; the method was immunoSEQ multiplex PCR. The sample records 140,000 or so clones, around 89% being singletons. The sequences come from peripheral blood, collected on day 0 of AZD1222 vaccination. The receptor was isolated from an adult in good health. The chain is built from TRBV6-5 and TRBJ1-5, with D perhaps TRBD1 (5 bases). As DNA, the CDR3 is TGTGCTACTCAGGGTAATCAGCCCCAGCATTTT. Its protein is CATQGNQPQHF.